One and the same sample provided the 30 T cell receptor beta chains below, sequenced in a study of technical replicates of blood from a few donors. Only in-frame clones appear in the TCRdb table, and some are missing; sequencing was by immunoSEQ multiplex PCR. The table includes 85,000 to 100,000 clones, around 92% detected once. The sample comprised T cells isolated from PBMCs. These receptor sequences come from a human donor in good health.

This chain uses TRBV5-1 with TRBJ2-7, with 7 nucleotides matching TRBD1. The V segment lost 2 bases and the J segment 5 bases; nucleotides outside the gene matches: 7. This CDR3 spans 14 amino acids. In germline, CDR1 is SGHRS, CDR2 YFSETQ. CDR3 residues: CASSFGTEANEQYF. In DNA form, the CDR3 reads TGCGCCAGCAGCTTTGGGACAGAGGCAAACGAGCAGTACTTC.

CDR3 protein: CASETLAGGQKESYEQYF. Written as DNA, the CDR3 is TGTGCCAGCGAAACACTAGCGGGAGGGCAAAAAGAATCCTACGAGCAGTACTTC. The chain recombines TRBV28 with TRBJ2-7; 13 positions match TRBD2. This CDR3 is 18 amino acids long. The J segment lost 1 base and the V segment lost 8 bases, leaving 14 bases of the junction unmatched. CDR1 is MDHEN and CDR2 is SYDVKM in the germline V gene.

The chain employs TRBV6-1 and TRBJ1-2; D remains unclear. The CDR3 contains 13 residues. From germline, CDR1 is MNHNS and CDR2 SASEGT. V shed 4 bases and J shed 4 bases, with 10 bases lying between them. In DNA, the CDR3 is TGTGCCAGCAGTGGCAGTCTAGCCTATGGCTACACCTTC. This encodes CASSGSLAYGYTF.

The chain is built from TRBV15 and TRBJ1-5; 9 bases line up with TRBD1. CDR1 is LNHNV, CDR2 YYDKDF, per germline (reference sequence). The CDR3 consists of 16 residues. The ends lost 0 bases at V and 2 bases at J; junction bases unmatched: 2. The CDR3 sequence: CATSREGTGRNQPQHF. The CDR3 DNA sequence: TGTGCCACCAGCAGAGAGGGGACAGGGCGCAATCAGCCCCAGCATTTT.

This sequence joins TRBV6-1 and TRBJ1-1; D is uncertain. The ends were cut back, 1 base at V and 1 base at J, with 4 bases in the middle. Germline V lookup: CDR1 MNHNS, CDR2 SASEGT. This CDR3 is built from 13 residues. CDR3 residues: CASSEVRNTEAFF. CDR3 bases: TGTGCCAGCAGTGAAGTGAGGAACACTGAAGCTTTCTTT.

The CDR3 loop reads CASSPGLSESTEAFF. DNA for the CDR3: TGCGCCAGCAGCCCCGGACTGTCCGAGTCCACTGAAGCTTTCTTT. This chain uses TRBV5-1 with TRBJ1-1; D is uncertain. The V end was cut by 4 bases, the J end by 4 bases, with 17 bases between. The CDR3 is made up of 15 amino acids. Germline lookup yields CDR1 SGHRS and CDR2 YFSETQ.

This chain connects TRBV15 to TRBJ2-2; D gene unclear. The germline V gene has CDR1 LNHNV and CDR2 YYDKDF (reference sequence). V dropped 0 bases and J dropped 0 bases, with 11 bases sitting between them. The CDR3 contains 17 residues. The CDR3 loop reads CATSRDLLQTNTGELFF. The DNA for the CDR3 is TGTGCCACCAGCAGAGATCTTTTACAGACGAACACCGGGGAGCTGTTTTTT.

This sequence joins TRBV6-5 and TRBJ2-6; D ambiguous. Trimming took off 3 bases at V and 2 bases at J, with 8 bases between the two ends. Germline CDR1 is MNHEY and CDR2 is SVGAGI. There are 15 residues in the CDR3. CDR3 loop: CASSYISAGANVLTF. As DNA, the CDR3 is TGTGCCAGCAGTTATATCAGCGCTGGGGCCAACGTCCTGACTTTC.

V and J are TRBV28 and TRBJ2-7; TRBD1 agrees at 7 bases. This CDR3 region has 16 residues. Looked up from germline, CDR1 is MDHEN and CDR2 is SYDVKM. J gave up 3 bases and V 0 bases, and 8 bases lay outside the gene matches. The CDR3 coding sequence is TGTGCCAGCAGTTTATGGGTAACAGGGGCAGACTACGAGCAGTACTTC. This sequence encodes CASSLWVTGADYEQYF.

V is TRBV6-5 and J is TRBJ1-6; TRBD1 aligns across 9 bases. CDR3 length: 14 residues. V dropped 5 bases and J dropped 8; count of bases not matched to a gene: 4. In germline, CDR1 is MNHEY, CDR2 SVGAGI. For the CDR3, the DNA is TGTGCCAGCAGTAAGGACAGGGGTTATTCACCCCTCCACTTT. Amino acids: CASSKDRGYSPLHF.

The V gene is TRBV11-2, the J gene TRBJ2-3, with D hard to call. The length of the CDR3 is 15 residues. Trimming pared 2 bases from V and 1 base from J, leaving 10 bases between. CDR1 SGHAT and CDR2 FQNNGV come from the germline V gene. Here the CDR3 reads CASSLTTGGTDTQYF. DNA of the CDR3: TGTGCCAGCAGCTTAACTACCGGTGGCACAGATACGCAGTATTTT.

In DNA, the CDR3 is TGCGCCAGCAGCTTGGCCGTTTACAATGAGCAGTTCTTC. This translates into CASSLAVYNEQFF. The rearrangement links TRBV5-1 to TRBJ2-1; D ambiguous. The V and J ends lost 0 bases and 4 bases respectively, with 5 bases between them. Germline CDR1 and CDR2: SGHRS and YFSETQ. The CDR3 length is 13 residues.

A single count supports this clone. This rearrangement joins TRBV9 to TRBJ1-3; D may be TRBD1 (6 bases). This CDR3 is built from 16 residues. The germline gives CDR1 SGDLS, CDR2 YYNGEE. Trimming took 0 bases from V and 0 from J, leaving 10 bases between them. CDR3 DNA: TGTGCCAGCAGCGTAGTAGGACAGCTCTCTGGAAACACCATATATTTT. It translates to CASSVVGQLSGNTIYF.

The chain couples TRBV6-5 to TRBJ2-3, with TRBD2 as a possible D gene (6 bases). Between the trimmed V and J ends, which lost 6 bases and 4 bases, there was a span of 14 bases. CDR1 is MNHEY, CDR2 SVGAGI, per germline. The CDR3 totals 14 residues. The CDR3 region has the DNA TGTGCCAGCAGCCCCCGGGACTCCTCAGATACGCAGTATTTT. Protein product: CASSPRDSSDTQYF.

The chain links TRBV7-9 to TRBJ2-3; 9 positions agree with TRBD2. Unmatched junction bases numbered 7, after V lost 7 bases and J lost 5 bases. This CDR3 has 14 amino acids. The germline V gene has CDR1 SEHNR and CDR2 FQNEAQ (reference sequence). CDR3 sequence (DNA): TGTGCCAGCAAGGTAGCGGGAGTTCTAGATACGCAGTATTTT. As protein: CASKVAGVLDTQYF.

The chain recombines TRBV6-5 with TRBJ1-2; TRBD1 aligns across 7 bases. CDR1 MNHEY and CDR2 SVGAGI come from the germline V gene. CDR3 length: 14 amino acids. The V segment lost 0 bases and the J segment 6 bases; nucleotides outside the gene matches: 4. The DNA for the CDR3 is TGTGCCAGCAGTTACTCGACAGGGAAGGATGGCTACACCTTC. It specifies CASSYSTGKDGYTF.

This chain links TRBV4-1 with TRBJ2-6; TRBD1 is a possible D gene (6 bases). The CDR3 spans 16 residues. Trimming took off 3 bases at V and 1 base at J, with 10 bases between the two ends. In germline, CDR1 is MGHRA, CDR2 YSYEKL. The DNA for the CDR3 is TGCGCCAGCAGCCAGGGGGCCGCATCTGGGGCCAACGTCCTGACTTTC. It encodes CASSQGAASGANVLTF.

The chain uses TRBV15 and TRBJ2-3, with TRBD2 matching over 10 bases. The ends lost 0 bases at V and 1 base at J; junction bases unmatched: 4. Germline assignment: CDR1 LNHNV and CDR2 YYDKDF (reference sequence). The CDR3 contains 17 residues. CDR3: CATSREAGGLRTDTQYF. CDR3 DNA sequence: TGTGCCACCAGCAGAGAAGCGGGGGGGCTTCGCACAGATACGCAGTATTTT. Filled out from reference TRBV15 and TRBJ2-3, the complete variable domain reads DAMVIQNPRYQVTQFGKPVTLSCSQTLNHNVMYWYQQKSSQAPKLLFHYYDKDFNNEADTPDNFQSRRPNTSFCFLDIRSPGLGDTAMYLCATSREAGGLRTDTQYFGPGTRLTVL.

The CDR3: CASSPAGTAGSYEQYF. The CDR3 DNA reads as TGCGCCAGCAGCCCCGCTGGGACGGCGGGGTCCTACGAGCAGTACTTC. This sequence joins TRBV4-1 and TRBJ2-7; tentatively, D is TRBD2 (6 bases). The CDR3 runs to 16 residues. Trimming stripped 4 bases from V and 1 base from J, with 17 bases between. Germline CDR1 MGHRA, CDR2 YSYEKL.

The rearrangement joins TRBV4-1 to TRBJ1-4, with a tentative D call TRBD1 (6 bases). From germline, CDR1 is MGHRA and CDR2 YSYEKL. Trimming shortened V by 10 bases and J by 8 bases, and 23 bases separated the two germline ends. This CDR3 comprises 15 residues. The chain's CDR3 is CATTSVGGAREKLFF. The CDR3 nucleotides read TGCGCCACCACAAGCGTGGGGGGGGCACGGGAAAAACTGTTTTTT.

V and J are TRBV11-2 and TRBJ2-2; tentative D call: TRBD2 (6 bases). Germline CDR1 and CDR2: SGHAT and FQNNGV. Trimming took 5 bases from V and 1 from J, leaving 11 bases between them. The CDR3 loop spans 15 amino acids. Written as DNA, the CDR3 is TGTGCCAGCAGCCCCCCGGGACTGAACACCGGGGAGCTGTTTTTT. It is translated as CASSPPGLNTGELFF.

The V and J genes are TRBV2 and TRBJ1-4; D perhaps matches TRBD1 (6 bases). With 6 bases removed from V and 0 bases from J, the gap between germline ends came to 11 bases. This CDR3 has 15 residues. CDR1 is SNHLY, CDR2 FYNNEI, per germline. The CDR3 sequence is CASRGQSATNEKLFF. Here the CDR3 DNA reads TGTGCCAGCAGAGGACAGTCCGCAACTAATGAAAAACTGTTTTTT.

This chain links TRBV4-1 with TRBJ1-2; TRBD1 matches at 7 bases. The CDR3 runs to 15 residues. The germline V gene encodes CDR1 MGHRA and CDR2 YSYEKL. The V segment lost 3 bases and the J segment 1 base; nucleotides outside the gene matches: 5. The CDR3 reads CASSHPGGNNYGYTF. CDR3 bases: TGCGCCAGCAGCCACCCAGGGGGGAATAACTATGGCTACACCTTC.

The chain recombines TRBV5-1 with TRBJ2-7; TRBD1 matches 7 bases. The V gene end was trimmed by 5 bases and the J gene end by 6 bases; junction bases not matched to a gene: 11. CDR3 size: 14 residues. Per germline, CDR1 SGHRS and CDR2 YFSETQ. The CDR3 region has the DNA TGCGCCAGCAGTGACGACAGGGTGAGGGCCGAGCAGTACTTC. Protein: CASSDDRVRAEQYF.

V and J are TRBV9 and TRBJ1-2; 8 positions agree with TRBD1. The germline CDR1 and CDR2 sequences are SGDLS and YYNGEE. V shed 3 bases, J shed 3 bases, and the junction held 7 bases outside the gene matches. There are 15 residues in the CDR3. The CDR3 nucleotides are TGTGCCAGCAGCGCCGGACAGGGTGGGGACTATGGCTACACCTTC. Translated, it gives CASSAGQGGDYGYTF.

This CDR3 is CASRGADPYETQYF. Here the CDR3 DNA reads TGCGCCAGCCGCGGGGCCGATCCTTATGAGACCCAGTACTTC. This chain joins TRBV4-1 and TRBJ2-5; D perhaps matches TRBD2 (6 bases). V lost 8 bases and J 5 bases, leaving 18 bases between the germline ends. CDR1 and CDR2 (germline): MGHRA, YSYEKL. CDR3 size: 14 residues.

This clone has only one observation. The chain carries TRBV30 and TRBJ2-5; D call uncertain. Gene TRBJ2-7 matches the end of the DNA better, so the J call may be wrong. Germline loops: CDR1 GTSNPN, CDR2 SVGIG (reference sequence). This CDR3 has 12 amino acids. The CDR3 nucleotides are TGTGCCTGGTCCGTTAATGTCTACGAGCAGTACTTC. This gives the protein CAWSVNVYEQYF.

CDR3 in amino acids: CASSESGSQGETQYF. The CDR3 DNA sequence: TGTGCCAGCAGTGAAAGCGGGTCTCAAGGAGAGACCCAGTACTTC. The chain joins TRBV2 to TRBJ2-5; TRBD2 is a possible D gene (6 bases). Per the germline V gene, CDR1 is SNHLY and CDR2 is FYNNEI. Between the trimmed V and J ends, which lost 2 bases and 4 bases, there was a span of 14 bases. This CDR3 is built from 15 residues.

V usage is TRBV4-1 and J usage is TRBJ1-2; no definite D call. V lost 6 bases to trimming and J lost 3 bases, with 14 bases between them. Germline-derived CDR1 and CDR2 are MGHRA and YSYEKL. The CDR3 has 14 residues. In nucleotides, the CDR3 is TGCGCCAGCAGAGGACCACTAGGGCACTATGGCTACACCTTC. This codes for CASRGPLGHYGYTF.

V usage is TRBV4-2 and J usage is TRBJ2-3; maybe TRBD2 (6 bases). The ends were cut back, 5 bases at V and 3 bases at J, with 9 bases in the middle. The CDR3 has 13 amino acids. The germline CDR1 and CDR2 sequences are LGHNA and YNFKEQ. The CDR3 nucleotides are TGTGCCAGCAGCAGGACTAAGACAGATACGCAGTATTTT. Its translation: CASSRTKTDTQYF.